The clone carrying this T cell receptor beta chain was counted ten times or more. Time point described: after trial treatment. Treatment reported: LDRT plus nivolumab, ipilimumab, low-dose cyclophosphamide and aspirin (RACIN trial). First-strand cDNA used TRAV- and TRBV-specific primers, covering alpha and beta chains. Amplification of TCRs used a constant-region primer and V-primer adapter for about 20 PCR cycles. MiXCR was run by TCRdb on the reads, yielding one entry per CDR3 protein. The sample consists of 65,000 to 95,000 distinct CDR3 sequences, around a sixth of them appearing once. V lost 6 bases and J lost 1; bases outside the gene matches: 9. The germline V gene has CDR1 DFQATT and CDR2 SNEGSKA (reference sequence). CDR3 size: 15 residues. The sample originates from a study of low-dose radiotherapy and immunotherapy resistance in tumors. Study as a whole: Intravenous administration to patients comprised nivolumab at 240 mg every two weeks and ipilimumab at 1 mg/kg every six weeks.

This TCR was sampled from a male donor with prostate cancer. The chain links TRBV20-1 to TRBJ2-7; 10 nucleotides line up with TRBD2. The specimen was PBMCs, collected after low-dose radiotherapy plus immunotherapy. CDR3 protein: CSASPLAGVSYEQYF. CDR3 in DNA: TGCAGTGCGAGCCCCCTAGCGGGAGTTTCCTACGAGCAGTACTTC.